This is a list of T cell receptor beta chains from one sample in a study of long-term antiretroviral therapy in people with HIV. Assay: immunoSEQ multiplex PCR; the TCRdb copy retains only in-frame clones and omits some. The table includes about 25,000 clones, 76% detected once. Sample: unsorted PBMCs, taken 1.1 years before starting antiretroviral therapy. The receptors stem from a woman between 40 and 50 years old with HIV. Both conserved end residues are part of each CDR3. The order of the fields is clone size, V gene, CDR3 protein. Size is omitted from some rows. Given values are once, few, many or a class for expanded clones.

abundance: .
v_gene: TRBV29-1
CDR3aa: CSVDLDRGRDYGYTF

abundance: .
v_gene: TRBV4-3
CDR3aa: CASSQPSWGSHEQYF

abundance: .
v_gene: TRBV5-6
CDR3aa: CASRKATGAMNTEAFF

abundance: .
v_gene: TRBV20-1
CDR3aa: CSARDGFEQYF

abundance: few
v_gene: TRBV7-2
CDR3aa: CASSSSTYNEQFF

abundance: .
v_gene: TRBV6-1
CDR3aa: CASNGQGGGRTEAFF

abundance: .
v_gene: TRBV7-9
CDR3aa: CASSLAGDTDTQYF

abundance: .
v_gene: TRBV6-5
CDR3aa: CASTRGLLTEAFF

abundance: .
v_gene: TRBV5-4
CDR3aa: CASSLMSYNEQFF

abundance: .
v_gene: TRBV27
CDR3aa: CASSGGTNQPQHF

abundance: .
v_gene: TRBV28
CDR3aa: CASSLGDRGYTF

abundance: .
v_gene: TRBV19
CDR3aa: CASSIMDSSNQPQHF

abundance: .
v_gene: TRBV5-4
CDR3aa: CASSIPGAGANVLTF

abundance: .
v_gene: TRBV2
CDR3aa: CASSAGTGGHEQYF

abundance: once
v_gene: TRBV30
CDR3aa: CAWRQELHGYTF

abundance: .
v_gene: TRBV14
CDR3aa: CASSSRDSAAYEQYF

abundance: few
v_gene: TRBV19
CDR3aa: CASGSTGTHSYEQYF

abundance: .
v_gene: TRBV7-2
CDR3aa: CASSLAGNTEAFF

abundance: .
v_gene: TRBV5-1
CDR3aa: CASSFFVRGGNTEAFF

abundance: once
v_gene: TRBV13
CDR3aa: CASSLRGGHGEQFF

abundance: .
v_gene: TRBV6-4
CDR3aa: CASSDFSIRTRRIQYF

abundance: .
v_gene: TRBV29-1
CDR3aa: CSVDRGQSNYGYTF

abundance: few
v_gene: TRBV7-8
CDR3aa: CASSLLRGGYPEQYF

abundance: once
v_gene: TRBV28
CDR3aa: CASSLRSINTGELFF

abundance: .
v_gene: TRBV2
CDR3aa: CASSQGAGGYTF

abundance: .
v_gene: TRBV4-3
CDR3aa: CASSIEVYSSGNTIYF

abundance: .
v_gene: TRBV5-1
CDR3aa: CASSLGGEQYF

abundance: .
v_gene: TRBV19
CDR3aa: CASCDPGGTEAFF

abundance: .
v_gene: TRBV13
CDR3aa: CASSLGSEQYF

abundance: .
v_gene: TRBV29-1
CDR3aa: CSVEGSDHPYEQYF

abundance: .
v_gene: TRBV29-1
CDR3aa: CSVEVGLAGGDEQFF

abundance: once
v_gene: TRBV7-8
CDR3aa: CASSQGQSNQPQHF

abundance: once
v_gene: TRBV7-8
CDR3aa: CASGQGGGELFF

abundance: .
v_gene: TRBV19
CDR3aa: CASSSATGGLGNTIYF

abundance: .
v_gene: TRBV7-9
CDR3aa: CASSAWDRPYEQYF

abundance: few
v_gene: TRBV7-8
CDR3aa: CASSPRMNTEAFF

abundance: .
v_gene: TRBV5-1
CDR3aa: CASSQGQGQETQYF

abundance: few
v_gene: TRBV5-8
CDR3aa: CASSVEGFLDTIYF

abundance: .
v_gene: TRBV29-1
CDR3aa: CSILPGTGGTEAFF